The clone carrying this T cell receptor (beta chain) was detected a few times. TCRdb called the reads again in MiXCR, with one record for every CDR3 protein. The repertoire holds some 300,000 distinct CDR3 sequences, with roughly 15% as singletons. This sample was taken from a study of T cell repertoires in cytomegalovirus infection. The receptor's source is a human donor in good health (CMV status not recorded). Some clones in this sample may be carry-over from other donors' samples. Sequences were obtained from PBMCs.

CDR3 bases: TGTGCCAGCAGTCCGCCCAATCGGGGGTACACCGGGGAGCTGTTTTTT. Its protein is CASSPPNRGYTGELFF. V and J are TRBV7-2 and TRBJ2-2; tentatively, D is TRBD2 (6 bases). This CDR3 spans 16 amino acids. In germline, CDR1 is SGHTA, CDR2 FQGNSA. Trimming removed 6 bases at V and 3 bases at J, with 17 bases between.